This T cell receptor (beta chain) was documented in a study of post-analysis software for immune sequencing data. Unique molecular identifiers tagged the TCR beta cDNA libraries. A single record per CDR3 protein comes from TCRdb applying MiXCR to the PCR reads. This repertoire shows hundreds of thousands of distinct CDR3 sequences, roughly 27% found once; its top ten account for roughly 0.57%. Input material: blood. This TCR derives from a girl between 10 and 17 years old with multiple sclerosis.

CDR3 loop: CASSGGGGGQYF. The CDR3 bases are TGTGCCAGCAGCGGGGGGGGAGGCGGGCAGTACTTC. This chain uses TRBV9 with TRBJ2-7; 7 bases are shared with TRBD2. The CDR3 spans 12 residues. Per germline, CDR1 SGDLS and CDR2 YYNGEE. J was trimmed by 9 bases and V by 3 bases; bases with no gene match: 6.